This TCR beta chain was profiled in a study of OX40 agonist ivuxolimab in advanced cancers. Study information: People in dose escalation had one of these cancers: hepatocellular carcinoma, melanoma, renal cell or head and neck cancer.

Study conclusions and caveats: Fewer expanded clones were found on average in CD4+ than in CD8+ T cells.

Produced via immunoSEQ multiplex PCR; TCRdb's table is partial and in-frame only. The sample yields 91,000 or so clones, 85% to 90% seen once. Note on this clone: As yet, its antigen is unknown.

V lost 0 bases, J lost 5 bases, and 7 bases lay in between. In germline, CDR1 is WNHNN, CDR2 SYGVQD (reference sequence). The CDR3 consists of 13 residues. The chain is built from TRBV10-1 and TRBJ1-1; tentatively, D is TRBD1 (5 bases). The starting material was CD4+ or CD8+ T cells sorted from blood, obtained in a trial of the OX40 agonist ivuxolimab. This clonotype was obtained from an adult with an advanced solid tumor such as melanoma, head and neck, liver or kidney cancer. The CDR3 sequence is CASSESGGTEAFF. The CDR3 DNA follows: TGCGCCAGCAGTGAGTCGGGGGGAACTGAAGCTTTCTTT.